This TCR beta chain was documented in a study of blood T cell repertoires in COVID-19. Study-level information: COVID-19 samples from acute and convalescent phases originated in the United States, Italy and Spain. The cDNA or gDNA used as material had been derived from T cells, B-cell-depleted T cells, or PBMCs.

Trimming left V 8 bases short and J 6 bases short, with 7 bases between. The CDR3 is made up of 11 amino acids. The germline V gene encodes CDR1 KGHDR and CDR2 SFDVKD. A remark on this clone: The same CDR3 arises from other DNA sequences in this sample as well.

In the authors' methods: For nucleated cells, counts were estimated from reference gene primer amplification. Data came from immunoSEQ multiplex PCR; TCRdb stores just in-frame clones and leaves some out. Clone size and the V and J calls come from that table; the DNA yielded D and trimming. The data contain about 250,000 clones, around 90% of them singletons. This receptor was obtained from a woman aged 25 to 39 with acute or convalescent COVID-19. The chain employs TRBV24-1 and TRBJ2-1, with a tentative D call TRBD2 (5 bases). What was sequenced was peripheral blood. CDR3 residues: CATTSGNEQFF. As DNA, the CDR3 is TGTGCCACCACCAGCGGCAATGAGCAGTTCTTC.